This record concerns one T cell receptor (beta chain) sequence. Generated by immunoSEQ multiplex PCR, the TCRdb table keeps only in-frame clones and is missing some. The table lists about 280,000 clones, 80% to 90% of them singletons. These data are taken from a study of blood T cell repertoires in COVID-19. Germline CDR1 SGHRS, CDR2 YFSETQ. The CDR3 contains 16 residues. V was clipped by 2 bases and J by 1 base; unmatched bases: 2. Sequencing used peripheral blood. The clonotype originates from a woman between 65 and 79 years old with acute or convalescent COVID-19. V gene TRBV5-1 combines with J gene TRBJ2-2; 10 nucleotides agree with TRBD2. The CDR3 loop reads CASSFRTSGNTGELFF. Written as DNA, the CDR3 is TGCGCCAGCAGCTTTAGGACTAGCGGGAACACCGGGGAGCTGTTTTTT.